The 13 T cell receptor beta chains presented below share a single source sample, sequenced in a study of response to subunit inactivated influenza vaccine. Via MiXCR, TCRdb re-called the RT-PCR reads, giving one row per CDR3 protein. The sample consists of 500,000 to 600,000 distinct CDR3 sequences, approximately 15% of them appearing once. Sequences were derived from CD4+ T cells sorted from PBMCs, sampled around 25 months after vaccination. The receptors derive from a man between 50 and 75 years old who received an inactivated influenza vaccine.

This clonotype was counted at least ten times. The CDR3 nucleotides are TGCAGCGTTGAAGTTGGTCCATGGACCCAGTACTTC. Protein product: CSVEVGPWTQYF. This chain links TRBV29-1 with TRBJ2-5; D gene unclear. V shed 1 base and J shed 7 bases, with 10 bases lying between them. This CDR3 contains 12 residues. In germline, CDR1 is SQVTM, CDR2 ANQGSEA.

This clonotype was seen a few times. The V call is TRBV6-1, the J call TRBJ2-7; D perhaps matches TRBD1 (6 bases). Between the trimmed V and J ends, which lost 4 bases and 2 bases, there was a span of 9 bases. CDR1 is MNHNS, CDR2 SASEGT, per germline. The CDR3 is 13 residues long. CDR3 loop: CASSAQGTYEQYF. The CDR3, as DNA: TGTGCCAGCAGTGCTCAGGGGACCTACGAGCAGTACTTC.

The chain links TRBV10-3 to TRBJ1-2, with unresolved D. The germline V and J ends were trimmed by 4 bases and 7 bases, with 10 bases remaining between them. Germline-derived CDR1 and CDR2 are ENHRY and SYGVKD. The CDR3 is 12 amino acids. The chain's CDR3 is CAISADVSGYTF. The CDR3 coding sequence is TGTGCCATCAGTGCCGACGTGTCTGGCTACACCTTC.

The chain carries TRBV7-8 and TRBJ1-4; 7 bases align to TRBD1. Germline V gene data show CDR1 as SGHVS and CDR2 as FQNEAQ. This CDR3 spans 15 amino acids. J gave up 8 bases and V 2 bases, and 8 bases lay outside the gene matches. The CDR3 protein is CASSLRRQGVEKLFF. CDR3 in DNA: TGTGCCAGCAGCTTAAGGAGGCAGGGGGTGGAAAAACTGTTTTTT.

This chain uses TRBV7-8 with TRBJ1-5; tentatively, D is TRBD1 (5 bases). The V and J ends lost 2 bases and 9 bases respectively, with 14 bases between them. From germline, CDR1 is SGHVS and CDR2 FQNEAQ. This CDR3 has 14 residues. The CDR3 spells CASSLSRVGGPQHF. DNA of the CDR3: TGTGCCAGCAGCTTAAGCAGGGTGGGCGGGCCCCAGCATTTT.

The rearrangement joins TRBV4-3 to TRBJ2-1, with 10 bases aligning to TRBD2. This CDR3 region has 13 residues. Germline-derived CDR1 and CDR2 are LGHNA and YSLEER. V trimming: 2 bases; J trimming: 10 bases; junction bases outside the gene matches: 2. CDR3 protein: CASSQRTSGEQFF. The DNA for the CDR3 is TGCGCCAGCAGCCAACGGACTAGCGGAGAGCAGTTCTTC.

The chain recombines TRBV2 with TRBJ1-2; D remains unclear. This CDR3 contains 15 residues. V lost 2 bases and J 4 bases, leaving 14 bases between the germline ends. CDR1 SNHLY and CDR2 FYNNEI come from the germline V gene. The CDR3 reads CASSERAAQIYGYTF. The CDR3 nucleotides are TGTGCCAGCAGTGAAAGGGCCGCACAGATCTATGGCTACACCTTC.

This clonotype was detected a few times. This chain connects TRBV28 to TRBJ2-5, with 12 bases aligning to TRBD2. This CDR3 comprises 17 residues. With V trimmed by 4 bases and J by 5 bases, 11 bases remained unmatched. CDR1 is MDHEN, CDR2 SYDVKM, per germline. The CDR3 DNA is TGTGCCAGCAGTTGGTCCGGGACTAGCGGGCAACGGGAGACCCAGTACTTC. Protein product: CASSWSGTSGQRETQYF.

The sample holds a few counts of this clonotype. The chain combines TRBV16 with TRBJ1-1; tentatively, D is TRBD1 (6 bases). V lost 3 bases to trimming and J lost 0 bases, with 14 bases between them. Germline loops: CDR1 KGHSY, CDR2 FQNENV. The CDR3 is 16 residues long. The CDR3 region has the DNA TGTGCCAGCAGCCATCGGGACATTGGCATGAACACTGAAGCTTTCTTT. It encodes CASSHRDIGMNTEAFF.

This sequence joins TRBV4-2 and TRBJ2-1; possibly TRBD2 for D (7 bases). Germline-derived CDR1 and CDR2 are LGHNA and YNFKEQ. CDR3 length: 14 amino acids. V lost 5 bases and J 2 bases, leaving 10 bases between the germline ends. The DNA of the CDR3 is TGTGCCAGCAGCGGGGGGGGGCCCTACAATGAGCAGTTCTTC. Translated: CASSGGGPYNEQFF.

The chain carries TRBV12-3 or TRBV12-4 and TRBJ2-5; 7 bases are shared with TRBD1. The J segment lost 4 bases and the V segment lost 5 bases, leaving 10 bases of the junction unmatched. The CDR3 covers 15 residues. CDR3 amino acids: CASSPRQGQGETQYF. The CDR3 DNA sequence: TGTGCCAGCAGTCCTAGACAGGGCCAGGGAGAGACCCAGTACTTC.

A few counts support this clonotype. The chain joins TRBV11-2 to TRBJ2-2, with 11 bases lining up with TRBD1. The CDR3 has 18 residues. Trimming took 1 base from V and 2 from J; bases not matched to a gene: 6. The germline CDR1 and CDR2 sequences are SGHAT and FQNNGV. Here the CDR3 reads CASSLGARTGGNTGELFF. Written as DNA, the CDR3 is TGTGCCAGCAGCTTAGGGGCCCGGACAGGGGGCAACACCGGGGAGCTGTTTTTT.

This clonotype was found once. This rearrangement joins TRBV4-3 to TRBJ1-6, with D hard to call. Trimming stripped 0 bases from V and 7 bases from J, with 7 bases between. This CDR3 region has 14 residues. Germline V CDR1 and CDR2: LGHNA, YSLEER. CDR3 sequence reads: CASSQDRPNSPLHF. The CDR3 nucleotides are TGCGCCAGCAGCCAAGATCGTCCCAATTCACCCCTCCACTTT.